This record looks at one T cell receptor (beta chain) sequence and its context. Germline-derived CDR1 and CDR2 are MNHNS and SASEGT. V lost 2 bases and J lost 1, with 5 bases in between. The CDR3 length is 13 residues. The sample belongs to a study of blood T cell repertoires in COVID-19. TCRdb's copy holds only in-frame clones and misses some; the assay was immunoSEQ multiplex PCR. This sample carries 250,000 or so clones, about 80% of them seen once, and the ten largest clones take roughly 3.2%. The sequenced sample was PBMCs or T cells enriched from blood (not recorded which). This sequence originates from a man aged 45-60 years who had recovered from COVID-19. This chain joins TRBV6-1 and TRBJ1-1; D is undetermined. The CDR3 DNA reads TGTGCCAGCAGTGAATACTGGAACACTGAAGCTTTCTTT. Protein sequence: CASSEYWNTEAFF.